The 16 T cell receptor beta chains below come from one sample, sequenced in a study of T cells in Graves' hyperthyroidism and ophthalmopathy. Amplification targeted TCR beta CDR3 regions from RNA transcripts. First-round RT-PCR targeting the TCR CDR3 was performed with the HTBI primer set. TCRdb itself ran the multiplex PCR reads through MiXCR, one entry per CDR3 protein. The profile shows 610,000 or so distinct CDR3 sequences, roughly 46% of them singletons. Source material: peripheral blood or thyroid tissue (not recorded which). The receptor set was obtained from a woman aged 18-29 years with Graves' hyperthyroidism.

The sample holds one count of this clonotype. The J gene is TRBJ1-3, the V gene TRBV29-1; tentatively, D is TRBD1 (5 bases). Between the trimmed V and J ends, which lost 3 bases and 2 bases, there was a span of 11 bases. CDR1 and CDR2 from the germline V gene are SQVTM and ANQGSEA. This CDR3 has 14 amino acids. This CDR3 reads CSVESQGAGNTIYF. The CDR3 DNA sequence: TGCAGCGTTGAGAGTCAGGGCGCTGGAAACACCATATATTTT. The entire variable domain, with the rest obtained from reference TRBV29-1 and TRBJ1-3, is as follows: SAVISQKPSRDICQRGTSLTIQCQVDSQVTMMFWYRQQPGQSLTLIATANQGSEATYESGFVIDKFPISRPNLTFSTLTVSNMSPEDSSIYLCSVESQGAGNTIYFGEGSWLTVV.

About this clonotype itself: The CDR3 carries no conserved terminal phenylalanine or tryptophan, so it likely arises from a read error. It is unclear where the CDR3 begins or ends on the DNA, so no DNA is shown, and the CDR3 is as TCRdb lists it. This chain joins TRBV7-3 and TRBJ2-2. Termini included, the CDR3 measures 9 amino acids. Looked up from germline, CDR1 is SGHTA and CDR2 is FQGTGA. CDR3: CASSLSGIY.

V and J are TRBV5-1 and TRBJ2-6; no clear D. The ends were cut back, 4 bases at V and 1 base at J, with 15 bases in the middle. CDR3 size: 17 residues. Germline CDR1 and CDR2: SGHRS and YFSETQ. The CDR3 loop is CASSPDLRFSGANVLTF. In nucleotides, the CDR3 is TGCGCCAGCAGCCCAGACCTGCGGTTTTCTGGGGCCAACGTCCTGACTTTC. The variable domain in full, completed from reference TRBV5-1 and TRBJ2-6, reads KAGVTQTPRYLIKTRGQQVTLSCSPISGHRSVSWYQQTPGQGLQFLFEYFSETQRNKGNFPGRFSGRQFSNSRSEMNVSTLELGDSALYLCASSPDLRFSGANVLTFGAGSRLTVL.

The CDR3 loop reads CASSVGGPDTQYF. In DNA form, the CDR3 reads TGTGCCAGCAGCGTAGGGGGTCCAGATACGCAGTATTTT. The gene calls are TRBV9 and TRBJ2-3; no definite D call. The CDR3 length is 13 residues. Trimming shortened V by 0 bases and J by 4 bases, and 6 bases separated the two germline ends. Germline V gene sequence: CDR1 SGDLS, CDR2 YYNGEE.

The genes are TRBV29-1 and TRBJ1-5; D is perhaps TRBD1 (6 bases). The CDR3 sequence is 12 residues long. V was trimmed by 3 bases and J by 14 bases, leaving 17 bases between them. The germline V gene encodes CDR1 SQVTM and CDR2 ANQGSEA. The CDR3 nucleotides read TGCAGCGTTGAGGGGCAAGGGGACAATGAGCATTTT. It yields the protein CSVEGQGDNEHF.

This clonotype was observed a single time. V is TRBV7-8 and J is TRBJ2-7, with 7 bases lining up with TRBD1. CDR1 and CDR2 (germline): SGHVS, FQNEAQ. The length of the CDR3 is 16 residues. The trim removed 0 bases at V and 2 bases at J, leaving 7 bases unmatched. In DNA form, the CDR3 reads TGTGCCAGCAGCTTAGCTCAGGGACAGCGGACCTACGAGCAGTACTTC. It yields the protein CASSLAQGQRTYEQYF.

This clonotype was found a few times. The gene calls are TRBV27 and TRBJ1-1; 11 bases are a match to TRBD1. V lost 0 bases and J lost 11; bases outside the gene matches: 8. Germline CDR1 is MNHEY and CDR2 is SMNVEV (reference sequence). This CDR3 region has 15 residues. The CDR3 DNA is TGTGCCAGCAGTTTATCCGGGACAGGGGGTAGGGGGGCTTTCTTT. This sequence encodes CASSLSGTGGRGAFF.

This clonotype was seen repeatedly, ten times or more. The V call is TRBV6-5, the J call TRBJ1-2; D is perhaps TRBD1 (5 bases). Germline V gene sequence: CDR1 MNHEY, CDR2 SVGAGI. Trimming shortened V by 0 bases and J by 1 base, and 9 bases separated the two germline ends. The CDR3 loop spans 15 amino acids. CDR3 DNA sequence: TGTGCCAGCAGTTACTCGGTCGACAGTAACTATGGCTACACCTTC. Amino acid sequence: CASSYSVDSNYGYTF.

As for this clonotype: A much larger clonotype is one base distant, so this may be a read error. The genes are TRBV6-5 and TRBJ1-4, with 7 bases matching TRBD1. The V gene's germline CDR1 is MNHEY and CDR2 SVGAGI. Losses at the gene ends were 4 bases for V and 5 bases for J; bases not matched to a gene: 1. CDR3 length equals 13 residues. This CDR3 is CASSLTGNEKLFF. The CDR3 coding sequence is TGTGCCAGCAGTTTGACAGGGAATGAAAAACTGTTTTTT.

This CDR3 is CATHTGTSGSDEQFF. Written as DNA, the CDR3 is TGTGCCACCCATACCGGGACTAGCGGGAGTGATGAGCAGTTCTTC. The V call is TRBV13, the J call TRBJ2-1; TRBD2 matches at 14 bases. The length of the CDR3 is 15 residues. V shed 10 bases, J shed 8 bases, and the junction held 10 bases outside the gene matches. Germline-derived CDR1 and CDR2 are PRHDT and FYEKMQ (reference sequence).

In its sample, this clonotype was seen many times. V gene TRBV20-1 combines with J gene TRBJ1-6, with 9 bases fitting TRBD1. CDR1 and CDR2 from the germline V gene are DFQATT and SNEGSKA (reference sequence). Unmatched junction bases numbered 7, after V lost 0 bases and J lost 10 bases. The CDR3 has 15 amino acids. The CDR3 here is CSARDSGTGYSPLHF. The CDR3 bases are TGCAGTGCTAGAGATTCGGGGACAGGGTACTCACCCCTCCACTTT.

The CDR3 sequence: CSARWGRGETQHF. The DNA for the CDR3 is TGCAGTGCTAGGTGGGGCAGGGGGGAGACCCAGCATTTT. The chain uses TRBV20-1 and TRBJ1-5, with 7 nucleotides matching TRBD1. The V gene end was trimmed by 3 bases and the J gene end by 11 bases; junction bases not matched to a gene: 10. This CDR3 is built from 13 residues. CDR1 is DFQATT and CDR2 is SNEGSKA in the germline V gene (reference sequence).

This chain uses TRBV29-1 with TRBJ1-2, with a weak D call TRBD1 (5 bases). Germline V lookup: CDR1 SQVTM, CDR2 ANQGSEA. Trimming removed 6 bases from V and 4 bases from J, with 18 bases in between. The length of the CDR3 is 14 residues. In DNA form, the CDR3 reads TGCAGCGTACTCCCGGGACGGCACATCTATGGCTACACCTTC. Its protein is CSVLPGRHIYGYTF. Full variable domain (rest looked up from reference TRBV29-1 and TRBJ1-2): SAVISQKPSRDICQRGTSLTIQCQVDSQVTMMFWYRQQPGQSLTLIATANQGSEATYESGFVIDKFPISRPNLTFSTLTVSNMSPEDSSIYLCSVLPGRHIYGYTFGSGTRLTVV.

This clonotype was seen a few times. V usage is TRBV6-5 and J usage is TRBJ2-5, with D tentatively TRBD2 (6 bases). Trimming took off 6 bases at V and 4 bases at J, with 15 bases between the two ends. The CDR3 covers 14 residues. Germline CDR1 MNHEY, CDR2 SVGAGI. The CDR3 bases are TGTGCCAGCAGGGACGCCGGCGGGACAGAGACCCAGTACTTC. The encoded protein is CASRDAGGTETQYF.

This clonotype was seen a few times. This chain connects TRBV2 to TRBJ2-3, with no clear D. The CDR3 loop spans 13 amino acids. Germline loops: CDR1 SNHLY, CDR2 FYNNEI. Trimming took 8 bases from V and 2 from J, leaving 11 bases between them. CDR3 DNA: TGTGCCAGCCGGGTCAGAACCACAGATACGCAGTATTTT. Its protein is CASRVRTTDTQYF.

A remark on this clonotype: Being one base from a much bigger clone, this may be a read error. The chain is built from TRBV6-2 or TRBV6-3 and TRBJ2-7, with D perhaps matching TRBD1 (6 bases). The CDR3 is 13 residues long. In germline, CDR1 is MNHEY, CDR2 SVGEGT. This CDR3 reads CACSYRVGNEQYF. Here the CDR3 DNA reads TGTGCCTGCAGTTACAGGGTCGGTAACGAGCAGTACTTC.